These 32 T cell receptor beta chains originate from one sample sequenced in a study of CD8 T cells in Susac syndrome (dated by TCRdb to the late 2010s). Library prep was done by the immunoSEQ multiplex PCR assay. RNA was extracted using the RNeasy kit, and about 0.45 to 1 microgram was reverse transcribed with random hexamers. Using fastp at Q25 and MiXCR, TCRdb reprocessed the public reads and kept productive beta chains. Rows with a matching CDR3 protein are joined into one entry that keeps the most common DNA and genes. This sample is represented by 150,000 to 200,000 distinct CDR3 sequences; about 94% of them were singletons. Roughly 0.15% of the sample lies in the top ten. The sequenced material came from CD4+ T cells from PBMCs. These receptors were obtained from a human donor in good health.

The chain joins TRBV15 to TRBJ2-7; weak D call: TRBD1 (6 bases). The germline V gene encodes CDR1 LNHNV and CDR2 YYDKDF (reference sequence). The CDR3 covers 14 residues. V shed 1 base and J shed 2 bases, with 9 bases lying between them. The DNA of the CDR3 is TGTGCCACCAGCAGAGCGAACAGGGCCTACGAGCAGTACTTC. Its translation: CATSRANRAYEQYF.

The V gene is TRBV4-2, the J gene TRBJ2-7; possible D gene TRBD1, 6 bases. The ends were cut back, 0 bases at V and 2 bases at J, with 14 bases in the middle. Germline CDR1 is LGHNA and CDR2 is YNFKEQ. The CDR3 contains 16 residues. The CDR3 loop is CASSQEWGHPTYEQYF. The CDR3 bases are TGTGCCAGCAGCCAAGAGTGGGGACATCCTACCTACGAGCAGTACTTC.

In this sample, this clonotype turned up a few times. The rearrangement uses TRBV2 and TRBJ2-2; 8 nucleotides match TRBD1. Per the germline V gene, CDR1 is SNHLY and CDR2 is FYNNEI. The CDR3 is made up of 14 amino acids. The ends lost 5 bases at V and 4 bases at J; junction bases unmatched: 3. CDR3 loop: CASSLTGGTGELFF. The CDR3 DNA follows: TGTGCCAGCAGTTTAACAGGGGGCACCGGGGAGCTGTTTTTT.

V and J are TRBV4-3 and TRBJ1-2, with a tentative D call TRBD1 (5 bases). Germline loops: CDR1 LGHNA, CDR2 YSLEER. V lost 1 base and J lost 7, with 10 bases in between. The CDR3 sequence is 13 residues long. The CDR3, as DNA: TGCGCCAGCAGCCAAGCCAGGGTCTCTGGCTACACCTTC. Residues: CASSQARVSGYTF.

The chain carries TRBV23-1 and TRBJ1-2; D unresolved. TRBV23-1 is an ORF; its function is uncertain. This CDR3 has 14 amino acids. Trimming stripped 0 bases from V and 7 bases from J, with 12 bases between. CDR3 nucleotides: TGCGCCAGCAGTCAATCGATAGCAGATTTTGGCTACACCTTC. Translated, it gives CASSQSIADFGYTF.

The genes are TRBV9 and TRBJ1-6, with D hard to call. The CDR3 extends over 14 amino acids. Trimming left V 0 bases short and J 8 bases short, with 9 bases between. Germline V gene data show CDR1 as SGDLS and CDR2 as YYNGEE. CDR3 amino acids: CASSVAVLDSPLHF. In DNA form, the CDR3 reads TGTGCCAGCAGCGTAGCGGTTTTGGATTCACCCCTCCACTTT.

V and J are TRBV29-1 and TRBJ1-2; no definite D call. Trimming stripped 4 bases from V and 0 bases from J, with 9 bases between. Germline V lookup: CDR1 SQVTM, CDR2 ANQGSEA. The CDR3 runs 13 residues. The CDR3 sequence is CSVAEETNYGYTF. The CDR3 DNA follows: TGCAGCGTTGCGGAAGAGACTAACTATGGCTACACCTTC. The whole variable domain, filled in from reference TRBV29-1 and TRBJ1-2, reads SAVISQKPSRDICQRGTSLTIQCQVDSQVTMMFWYRQQPGQSLTLIATANQGSEATYESGFVIDKFPISRPNLTFSTLTVSNMSPEDSSIYLCSVAEETNYGYTFGSGTRLTVV.

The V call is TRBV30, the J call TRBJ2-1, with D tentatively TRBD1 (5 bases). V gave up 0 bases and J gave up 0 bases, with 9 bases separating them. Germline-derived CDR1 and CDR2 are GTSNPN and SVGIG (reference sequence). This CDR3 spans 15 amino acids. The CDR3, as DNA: TGTGCCTGGAGTGTGGGGCGGAGCTCCTACAATGAGCAGTTCTTC. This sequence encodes CAWSVGRSSYNEQFF.

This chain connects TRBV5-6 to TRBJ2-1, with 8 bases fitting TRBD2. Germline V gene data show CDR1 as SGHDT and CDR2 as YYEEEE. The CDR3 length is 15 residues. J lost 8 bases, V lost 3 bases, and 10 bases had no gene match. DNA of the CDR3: TGTGCCAGCAGCTGGTCCGGGACTAGGGTCTATGAGCAGTTCTTC. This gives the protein CASSWSGTRVYEQFF.

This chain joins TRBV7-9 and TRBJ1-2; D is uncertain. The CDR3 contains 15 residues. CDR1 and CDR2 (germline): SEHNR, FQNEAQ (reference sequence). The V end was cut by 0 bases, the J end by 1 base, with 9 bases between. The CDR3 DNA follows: TGTGCCAGCAGCTTAGCAGTTGGGCGTAACTATGGCTACACCTTC. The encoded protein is CASSLAVGRNYGYTF.

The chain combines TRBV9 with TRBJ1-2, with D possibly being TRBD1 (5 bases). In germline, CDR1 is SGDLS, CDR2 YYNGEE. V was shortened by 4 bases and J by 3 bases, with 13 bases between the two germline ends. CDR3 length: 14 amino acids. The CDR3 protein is CASSSSGGYYGYTF. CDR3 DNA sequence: TGTGCCAGCAGCTCCTCCGGGGGTTACTATGGCTACACCTTC.

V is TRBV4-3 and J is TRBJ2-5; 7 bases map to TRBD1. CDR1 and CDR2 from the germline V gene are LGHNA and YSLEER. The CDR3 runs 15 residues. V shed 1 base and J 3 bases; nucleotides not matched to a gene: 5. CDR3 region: CASSQVTGKEETQYF. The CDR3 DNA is TGCGCCAGCAGCCAAGTGACAGGGAAGGAAGAGACCCAGTACTTC.

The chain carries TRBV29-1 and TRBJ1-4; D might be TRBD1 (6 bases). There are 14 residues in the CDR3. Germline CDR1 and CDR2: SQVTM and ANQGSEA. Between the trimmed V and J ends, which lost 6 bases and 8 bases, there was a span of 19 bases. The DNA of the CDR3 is TGCAGCGTCCGAACAGGGCTCCGCAAGGAAAAACTGTTTTTT. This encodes CSVRTGLRKEKLFF.

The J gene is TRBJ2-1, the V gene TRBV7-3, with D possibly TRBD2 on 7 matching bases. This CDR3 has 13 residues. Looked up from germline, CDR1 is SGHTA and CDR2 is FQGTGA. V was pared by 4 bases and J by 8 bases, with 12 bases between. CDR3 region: CASSSGGQDEQFF. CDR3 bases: TGTGCCAGCAGCTCGGGGGGCCAAGATGAGCAGTTCTTC.

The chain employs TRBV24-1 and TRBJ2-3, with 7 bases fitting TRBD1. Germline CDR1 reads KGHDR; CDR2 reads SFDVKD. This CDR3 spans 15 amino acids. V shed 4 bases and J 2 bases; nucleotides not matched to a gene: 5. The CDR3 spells CATSDAGTATDTQYF. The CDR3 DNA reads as TGTGCCACCAGTGACGCCGGGACAGCCACAGATACGCAGTATTTT.

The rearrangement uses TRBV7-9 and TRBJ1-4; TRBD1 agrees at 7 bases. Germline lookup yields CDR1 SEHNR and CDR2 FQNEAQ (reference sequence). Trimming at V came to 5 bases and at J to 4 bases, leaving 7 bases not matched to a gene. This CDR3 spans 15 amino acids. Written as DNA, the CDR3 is TGTGCCAGCAGCCCGACAGGGACCTTTAATGAAAAACTGTTTTTT. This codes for CASSPTGTFNEKLFF.

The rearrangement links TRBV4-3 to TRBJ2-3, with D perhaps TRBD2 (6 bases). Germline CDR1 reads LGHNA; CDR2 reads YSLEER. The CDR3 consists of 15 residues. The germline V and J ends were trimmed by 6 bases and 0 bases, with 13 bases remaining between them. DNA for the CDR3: TGCGCCAGCAGTTTTGGGCGGGGAAGCACAGATACGCAGTATTTT. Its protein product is CASSFGRGSTDTQYF.

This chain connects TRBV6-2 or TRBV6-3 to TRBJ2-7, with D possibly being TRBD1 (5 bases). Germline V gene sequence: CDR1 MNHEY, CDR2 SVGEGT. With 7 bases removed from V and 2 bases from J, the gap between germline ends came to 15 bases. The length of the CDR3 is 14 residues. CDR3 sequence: CASKAPDRTYEQYF. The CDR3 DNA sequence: TGTGCCAGCAAGGCCCCCGACAGAACCTACGAGCAGTACTTC.

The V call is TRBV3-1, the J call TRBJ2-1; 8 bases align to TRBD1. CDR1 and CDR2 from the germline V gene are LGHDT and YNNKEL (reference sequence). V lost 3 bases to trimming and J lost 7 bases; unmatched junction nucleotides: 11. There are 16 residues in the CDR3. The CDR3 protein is CASSHYGDRTKNEQFF. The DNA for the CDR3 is TGTGCCAGCAGCCATTATGGGGACAGGACGAAGAATGAGCAGTTCTTC.

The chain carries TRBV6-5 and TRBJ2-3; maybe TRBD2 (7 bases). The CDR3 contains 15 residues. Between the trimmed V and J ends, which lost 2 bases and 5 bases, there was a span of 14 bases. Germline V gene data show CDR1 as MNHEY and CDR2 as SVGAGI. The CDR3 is CASSYGGGRGDTQYF. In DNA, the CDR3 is TGTGCCAGCAGTTACGGGGGGGGCCGTGGAGATACGCAGTATTTT.

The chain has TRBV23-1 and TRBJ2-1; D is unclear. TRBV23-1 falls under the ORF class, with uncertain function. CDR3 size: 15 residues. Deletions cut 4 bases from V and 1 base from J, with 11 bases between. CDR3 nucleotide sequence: TGCGCCAGCAGTCCTTGGGTCGCTTCCTACAATGAGCAGTTCTTC. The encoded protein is CASSPWVASYNEQFF.

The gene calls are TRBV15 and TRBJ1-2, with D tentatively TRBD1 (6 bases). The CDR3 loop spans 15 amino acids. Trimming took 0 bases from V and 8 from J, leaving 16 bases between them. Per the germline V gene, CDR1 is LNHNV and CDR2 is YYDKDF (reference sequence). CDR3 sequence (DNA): TGTGCCACCAGCAGAGATAGGGGGGCCGGTCGGGGCTACACCTTC. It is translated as CATSRDRGAGRGYTF. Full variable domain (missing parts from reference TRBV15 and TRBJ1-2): DAMVIQNPRYQVTQFGKPVTLSCSQTLNHNVMYWYQQKSSQAPKLLFHYYDKDFNNEADTPDNFQSRRPNTSFCFLDIRSPGLGDTAMYLCATSRDRGAGRGYTFGSGTRLTVV.

CDR3 nucleotide sequence: TGTGCCAGCGGGGATAGCAATCAGCCCCAGCATTTT. Translated: CASGDSNQPQHF. The V call is TRBV2, the J call TRBJ1-5, with unresolved D. The V gene lost 8 bases and the J gene lost 0 bases, with 5 bases spanning the gap. Germline V CDR1 and CDR2: SNHLY, FYNNEI. The CDR3 is 12 amino acids.

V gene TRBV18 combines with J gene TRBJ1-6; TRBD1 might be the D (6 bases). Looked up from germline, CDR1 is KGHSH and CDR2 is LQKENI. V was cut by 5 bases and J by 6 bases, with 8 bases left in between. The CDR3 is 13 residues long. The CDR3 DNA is TGTGCCAGCTCATCGGACAGTAATTCACCCCTCCACTTT. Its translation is CASSSDSNSPLHF.

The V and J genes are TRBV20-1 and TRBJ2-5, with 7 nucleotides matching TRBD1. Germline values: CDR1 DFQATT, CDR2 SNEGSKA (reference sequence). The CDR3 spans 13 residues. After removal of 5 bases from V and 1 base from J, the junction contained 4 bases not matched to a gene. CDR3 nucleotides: TGCAGTGCTGTCCGACAGGGCCAAGAGACCCAGTACTTC. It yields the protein CSAVRQGQETQYF.

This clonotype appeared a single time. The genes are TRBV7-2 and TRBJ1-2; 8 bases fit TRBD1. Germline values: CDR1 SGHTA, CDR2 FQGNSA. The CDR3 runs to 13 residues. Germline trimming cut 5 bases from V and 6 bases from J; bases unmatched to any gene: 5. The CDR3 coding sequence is TGTGCCAGCAGCAAGGACAGGGACCATGGCTACACCTTC. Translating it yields CASSKDRDHGYTF.

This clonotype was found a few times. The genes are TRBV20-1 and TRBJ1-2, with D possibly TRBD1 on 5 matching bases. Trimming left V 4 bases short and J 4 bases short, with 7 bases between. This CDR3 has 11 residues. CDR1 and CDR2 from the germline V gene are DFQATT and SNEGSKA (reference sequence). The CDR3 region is CSATGTYGYTF. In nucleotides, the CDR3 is TGCAGTGCTACCGGGACCTATGGCTACACCTTC.

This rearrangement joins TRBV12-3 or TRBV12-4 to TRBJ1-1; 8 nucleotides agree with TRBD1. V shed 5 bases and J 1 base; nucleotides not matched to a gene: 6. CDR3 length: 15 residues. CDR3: CASSAAGTGNTEAFF. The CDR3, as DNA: TGTGCCAGCAGTGCGGCCGGGACAGGGAACACTGAAGCTTTCTTT.

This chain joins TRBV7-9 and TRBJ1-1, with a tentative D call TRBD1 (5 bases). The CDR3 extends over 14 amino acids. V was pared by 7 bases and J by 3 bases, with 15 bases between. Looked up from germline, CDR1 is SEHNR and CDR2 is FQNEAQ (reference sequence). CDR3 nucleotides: TGTGCCAGCACCCGGGGGGGAGTGGACACTGAAGCTTTCTTT. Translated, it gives CASTRGGVDTEAFF.

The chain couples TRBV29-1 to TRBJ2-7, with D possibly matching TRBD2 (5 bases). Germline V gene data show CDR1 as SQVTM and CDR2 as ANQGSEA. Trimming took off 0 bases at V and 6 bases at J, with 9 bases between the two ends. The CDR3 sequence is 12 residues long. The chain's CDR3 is CSVEDNGIEQYF. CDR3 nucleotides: TGCAGCGTTGAAGATAACGGGATCGAGCAGTACTTC.

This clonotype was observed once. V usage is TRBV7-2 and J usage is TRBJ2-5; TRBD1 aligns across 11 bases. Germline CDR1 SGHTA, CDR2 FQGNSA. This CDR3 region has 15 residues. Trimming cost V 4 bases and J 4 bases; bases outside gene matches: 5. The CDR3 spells CASSYFGTGGETQYF. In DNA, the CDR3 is TGTGCCAGCAGCTACTTCGGGACAGGGGGAGAGACCCAGTACTTC.

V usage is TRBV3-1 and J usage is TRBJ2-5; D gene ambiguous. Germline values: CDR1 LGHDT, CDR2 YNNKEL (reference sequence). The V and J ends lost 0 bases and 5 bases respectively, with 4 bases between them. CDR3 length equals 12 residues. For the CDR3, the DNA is TGTGCCAGCAGCCAAGACGTGGAGACCCAGTACTTC. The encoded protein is CASSQDVETQYF.